The present T cell receptor (beta chain) was sequenced within a study of shared clonotypes between healthy human individuals. Regarding this clone: The antigen is not known.

Study results and limitations: Sampling was confined to blood; repertoires within tissues likely differ.

Profiled with immunoSEQ multiplex PCR; TCRdb holds only in-frame clones, not every one. The data contain about 490,000 clones, around 78% of them singletons. V was pared by 5 bases and J by 3 bases, with 23 bases of the junction left unmatched. The CDR3 contains 20 residues. Germline V gene lookup returns CDR1 SQVTM and CDR2 ANQGSEA. This sequence joins TRBV29-1 and TRBJ2-3; 10 nucleotides agree with TRBD2. The sequenced sample consisted of PBMCs. This sequence was found in a woman aged 35 to 49 in good health. Some clones in this sample may be carry-over from other donors' samples. DNA of the CDR3: TGCAGCGTTCCTTTCCTAGCGGGAGAAGTTGGGGGTATGGTTACAGATACGCAGTATTTT. It codes for CSVPFLAGEVGGMVTDTQYF.